One TCR beta chain is described in this entry. This may stem from a read error, because a much larger clone lies one nucleotide away. The sample originates from a study of tumor-infiltrating lymphocytes in primary liver carcinoma. Background on the study: Male and female patients aged 30 to 69 years made up the cohort.

Unsorted whole blood served as the source of blood RNA, and germline DNA was extracted as well. With a constant-region primer, TCR beta cDNA was made from approximately 510 ng of total RNA. ARM-PCR was slightly modified, and three nested multiplex PCR rounds with it gave rise to the TCR beta libraries. TCRdb itself ran the multiplex PCR reads through MiXCR, one entry per CDR3 protein. The table includes approximately 340,000 distinct CDR3 sequences, 65% detected once. Source material: peripheral blood. This TCR came from a man aged 35 to 55 with primary liver carcinoma and hepatitis B virus infection.

The CDR3 protein is CASTLTVGNTIYF. The DNA of the CDR3 is TGTGCCAGCACTCTGACAGTTGGAAACACCATATATTTT. The rearrangement links TRBV12-3 or TRBV12-4 to TRBJ1-3; D may be TRBD1 (5 bases). The V and J ends lost 7 bases and 3 bases respectively, with 10 bases between them. The CDR3 runs to 13 residues.